Reported below is one T cell receptor (beta chain). The sample belongs to a study of OX40 agonist ivuxolimab in advanced cancers. For the study at large: Hepatocellular carcinoma, melanoma, renal cell or head and neck cancer affected the dose-escalation patients.

This CDR3 contains 14 residues. V shed 8 bases and J 8 bases; nucleotides not matched to a gene: 8. Germline V gene data show CDR1 as MGHRA and CDR2 as YSYEKL. Using immunoSEQ multiplex PCR, the repertoire was profiled, and TCRdb retains in-frame clones only, with some absent. The repertoire holds 45,000 to 55,000 clones, with less than 85% as singletons. Here the sequenced sample was CD4+ or CD8+ T cells sorted from blood, taken in a trial of the OX40 agonist ivuxolimab. The V gene is TRBV4-1, the J gene TRBJ2-1, with 11 bases aligning to TRBD2. The TCR was taken from an adult with an advanced solid tumor such as melanoma, head and neck, liver or kidney cancer. CDR3 in amino acids: CASQGLAGGYEQFF. CDR3 DNA sequence: TGCGCCAGCCAGGGGCTAGCGGGGGGATATGAGCAGTTCTTC.